Listed below are T cell receptor beta chains from one sample, sequenced in a study of blood T cell repertoires in COVID-19. Produced via immunoSEQ multiplex PCR; TCRdb's table is partial and in-frame only. This table has 250,000 to 300,000 clones, around 85% appearing once. The sequenced material came from peripheral blood. These receptors originate from a man aged 45 to 65 with active or convalescent COVID-19. Both conserved end residues are part of each CDR3. A D gene is named only where the DNA matches it firmly. Clone size is shown for a subset of rows, as once, few, many or a class of expanded clone.

cdr3_nt: TGCAGCGTTGACAGTTCAGGACAGGGGACCTACGAGCAGTACTTC; cdr3_aa: CSVDSSGQGTYEQYF; j_call: TRBJ2-7; v_call: TRBV29-1; clone_size: .; d_call: TRBD1
cdr3_nt: TGTGCCAGCAGCCAAGGAACTAGCGGGAGAACGATCCAAGAGACCCAGTACTTC; cdr3_aa: CASSQGTSGRTIQETQYF; j_call: TRBJ2-5; v_call: TRBV3-1/TRBV3-2; clone_size: .; d_call: TRBD2
cdr3_nt: TGCGCCAGCAGCTTGGGGGAGACCACGACTAACTATGGCTACACCTTC; cdr3_aa: CASSLGETTTNYGYTF; j_call: TRBJ1-2; v_call: TRBV5-1; clone_size: .; d_call: .
cdr3_nt: TGTGCCAGCAGCAACCGGACAGGGCTTAACACAGATACGCAGTATTTT; cdr3_aa: CASSNRTGLNTDTQYF; j_call: TRBJ2-3; v_call: TRBV14; clone_size: .; d_call: TRBD1
cdr3_nt: TGTGCCAGCAGTTACGGACTAGCGGGACCCAATGAGCAGTTCTTC; cdr3_aa: CASSYGLAGPNEQFF; j_call: TRBJ2-1; v_call: TRBV6-5; clone_size: .; d_call: TRBD2
cdr3_nt: TGTGCCAGCAGCTTCTACGGGGGTCTAAGCTCCTACAATGAGCAGTTCTTC; cdr3_aa: CASSFYGGLSSYNEQFF; j_call: TRBJ2-1; v_call: TRBV7-3; clone_size: .; d_call: .
cdr3_nt: TGTGCCAGCAGCACCCAGACATACACCGGGGAGCTGTTTTTT; cdr3_aa: CASSTQTYTGELFF; j_call: TRBJ2-2; v_call: TRBV7-2; clone_size: .; d_call: .
cdr3_nt: TGTGCCAGCAGCTTGATGACAGGGAATTTCGGCGGCTACACCTTC; cdr3_aa: CASSLMTGNFGGYTF; j_call: TRBJ1-2; v_call: TRBV5-6; clone_size: .; d_call: TRBD1
cdr3_nt: TGTGCCAGCAGCCCCGGGACAGGGGGGCGAACTGAAGCTTTCTTT; cdr3_aa: CASSPGTGGRTEAFF; j_call: TRBJ1-1; v_call: TRBV7-3; clone_size: .; d_call: TRBD1
cdr3_nt: TGTGCCAGCAGATGGACAGGAGAATATAGCAATCAGCCCCAGCATTTT; cdr3_aa: CASRWTGEYSNQPQHF; j_call: TRBJ1-5; v_call: TRBV28; clone_size: once; d_call: TRBD1
cdr3_nt: TGTGCCAGCAGCGACTATACGGGACTAGCGGGATGGGCGCAGTATTTT; cdr3_aa: CASSDYTGLAGWAQYF; j_call: TRBJ2-3; v_call: TRBV11-2; clone_size: .; d_call: TRBD2
cdr3_nt: TGTGCCAGCAGAGAGGCGTATATGAACACTGAAGCTTTCTTT; cdr3_aa: CASREAYMNTEAFF; j_call: TRBJ1-1; v_call: TRBV27; clone_size: .; d_call: .
cdr3_nt: TGTGCCAGCAGCGGCTCCGGGACAGGGGACGCTGAAGCTTTCTTT; cdr3_aa: CASSGSGTGDAEAFF; j_call: TRBJ1-1; v_call: TRBV13; clone_size: .; d_call: TRBD1
cdr3_nt: TGTGCCAGCAGCCCACCAGGGTCCGCTGGGGAGACCCAGTACTTC; cdr3_aa: CASSPPGSAGETQYF; j_call: TRBJ2-5; v_call: TRBV7-9; clone_size: .; d_call: .
cdr3_nt: TGCAGCGTCGGGGTTAGCTCCTACAATGAGCAGTTCTTC; cdr3_aa: CSVGVSSYNEQFF; j_call: TRBJ2-1; v_call: TRBV29-1; clone_size: once; d_call: .
cdr3_nt: TGTGCCAGTAGTGCCAGGGACAGCTCTTATGGCTACACCTTC; cdr3_aa: CASSARDSSYGYTF; j_call: TRBJ1-2; v_call: TRBV19; clone_size: .; d_call: TRBD1
cdr3_nt: TGTGCCAGCAGCAAATACCGACTAGCGGAAGTACAAGAGACCCAGTACTTC; cdr3_aa: CASSKYRLAEVQETQYF; j_call: TRBJ2-5; v_call: TRBV11-2; clone_size: .; d_call: TRBD2
cdr3_nt: TGTGCCAGCAGTCGGACAGGCTTGGGCACTGAAGCTTTCTTT; cdr3_aa: CASSRTGLGTEAFF; j_call: TRBJ1-1; v_call: TRBV2; clone_size: .; d_call: TRBD1
cdr3_nt: TGTGCCAGTCGACGGGGTCAGAGCACAGATACGCAGTATTTT; cdr3_aa: CASRRGQSTDTQYF; j_call: TRBJ2-3; v_call: TRBV19; clone_size: .; d_call: .
cdr3_nt: TGTGCCAGCAGCTATTCTCACAGGGGATCGATGTATAGTGAGCAGTTCTTC; cdr3_aa: CASSYSHRGSMYSEQFF; j_call: TRBJ2-1; v_call: TRBV7-6; clone_size: .; d_call: TRBD1
cdr3_nt: TGTGCCAGCAGCCCCGTGGACAGGGGGCATGCTGAGCAGTTCTTC; cdr3_aa: CASSPVDRGHAEQFF; j_call: TRBJ2-1; v_call: TRBV7-8; clone_size: once; d_call: TRBD1
cdr3_nt: TGTGCCAGCAGCCAAGATGGCCGCCGCGGGAGGGTAGATACGCAGTATTTT; cdr3_aa: CASSQDGRRGRVDTQYF; j_call: TRBJ2-3; v_call: TRBV3-1/TRBV3-2; clone_size: .; d_call: TRBD2
cdr3_nt: TGTGCCAGCAGCGGGGTAGCGGGAGGACGCGAGCAGTACTTC; cdr3_aa: CASSGVAGGREQYF; j_call: TRBJ2-7; v_call: TRBV9; clone_size: .; d_call: TRBD2
cdr3_nt: TGTGCCAGCAGCTCCGCCGGGGCGCGGGGTGAAAAACTGTTTTTT; cdr3_aa: CASSSAGARGEKLFF; j_call: TRBJ1-4; v_call: TRBV9; clone_size: .; d_call: .
cdr3_nt: TGTGCCAGCAGCTTAAGCGGGAGTTCCTACAATGAGCAGTTCTTC; cdr3_aa: CASSLSGSSYNEQFF; j_call: TRBJ2-1; v_call: TRBV7-9; clone_size: .; d_call: TRBD2
cdr3_nt: TGCGCCAGCAGCTTGGGGGAGAGCAGGTACAATGAGCAGTTCTTC; cdr3_aa: CASSLGESRYNEQFF; j_call: TRBJ2-1; v_call: TRBV5-1; clone_size: few; d_call: .
cdr3_nt: TGTGCCAGCTCTCCGGGGACTAGCGGGCTCTACGAGCAGTACTTC; cdr3_aa: CASSPGTSGLYEQYF; j_call: TRBJ2-7; v_call: TRBV18; clone_size: .; d_call: TRBD2
cdr3_nt: TGTGCCAGCAGCTCGGGGACAGGAGGCGACGCTTTCTTT; cdr3_aa: CASSSGTGGDAFF; j_call: TRBJ1-1; v_call: TRBV7-3; clone_size: .; d_call: TRBD1
cdr3_nt: TGTGCCAGCAGTGACCCACCGGGTGAGCAGTTCTTC; cdr3_aa: CASSDPPGEQFF; j_call: TRBJ2-1; v_call: TRBV6-1; clone_size: .; d_call: .
cdr3_nt: TGTGCCAGCAGCTTACGCCGGGACAGGAGATCCTACGAGCAGTACTTC; cdr3_aa: CASSLRRDRRSYEQYF; j_call: TRBJ2-7; v_call: TRBV7-8; clone_size: .; d_call: TRBD1